A single sample gave rise to the 28 T cell receptor beta chains below, sequenced in a study of T-cell memory formation after mild COVID-19. TCRdb redid the calling of the 5' RACE reads with MiXCR, one entry per CDR3 protein. The sample gives around 250,000 distinct CDR3 sequences, 15% to 20% of which show up once; 22% is in the top ten. Sequencing used PBMCs or a T cell subset sorted from them (not recorded which). The receptors originated from a man younger than 35 who had mild COVID-19 (a few samples of this study predate the infection). Cell type and time point are not known.

This chain uses TRBV11-2 with TRBJ2-1, with 8 nucleotides matching TRBD1. The CDR3 extends over 13 amino acids. Germline CDR1 and CDR2: SGHAT and FQNNGV. The junction had 9 bases not matched to a gene; V was cut back by 4 bases and J by 13 bases. CDR3: CASSWTGSQVQFF. In DNA form, the CDR3 reads TGTGCCAGCAGCTGGACAGGGTCGCAGGTCCAGTTCTTC.

CDR3 region: CASSGGGLNSPLHF. CDR3 in DNA: TGCGCCAGCAGCGGAGGCGGCCTTAATTCACCCCTCCACTTT. The chain carries TRBV5-1 and TRBJ1-6; no definite D call. Looked up from germline, CDR1 is SGHRS and CDR2 is YFSETQ. The CDR3 runs to 14 residues. The germline V and J ends were trimmed by 4 bases and 6 bases, with 11 bases remaining between them.

The chain carries TRBV18 and TRBJ2-7; TRBD2 matches 8 bases. The trim removed 2 bases at V and 7 bases at J, leaving 10 bases unmatched. The CDR3 contains 15 residues. The germline gives CDR1 KGHSH, CDR2 LQKENI. The CDR3 is CASSPFDAGGAEQYF. CDR3 bases: TGTGCCAGCTCACCATTTGATGCGGGGGGCGCGGAGCAGTACTTC.

V gene TRBV4-1 combines with J gene TRBJ1-1, with 7 nucleotides matching TRBD1. J was trimmed by 5 bases and V by 4 bases; bases with no gene match: 13. From germline, CDR1 is MGHRA and CDR2 YSYEKL. The length of the CDR3 is 16 residues. The CDR3 here is CASSRGVGQGETEAFF. The CDR3 DNA sequence: TGCGCCAGCAGCCGTGGGGTAGGGCAGGGGGAAACTGAAGCTTTCTTT.

This clonotype was seen more than once but under ten times. This sequence joins TRBV10-3 and TRBJ1-3; D unclear. V was trimmed by 8 bases and J by 8 bases, leaving 16 bases between them. The germline gives CDR1 ENHRY, CDR2 SYGVKD. The CDR3 length is 13 residues. Here the CDR3 reads CAIGPAFMHTIYF. CDR3 sequence (DNA): TGTGCCATCGGACCGGCCTTTATGCACACCATATATTTT.

This clonotype was detected a few times. The chain has TRBV28 and TRBJ1-5; D not resolved. Trimming left V 8 bases short and J 4 bases short, with 12 bases between. Germline CDR1 MDHEN, CDR2 SYDVKM. This CDR3 is built from 13 residues. Here the CDR3 reads CASVSAQNQPQHF. The CDR3 nucleotides read TGTGCCAGCGTTTCGGCACAAAATCAGCCCCAGCATTTT.

This clonotype was seen a few times. This chain joins TRBV28 and TRBJ2-1; 8 bases are shared with TRBD1. Trimming took 7 bases from V and 4 from J; bases not matched to a gene: 15. Germline V gene sequence: CDR1 MDHEN, CDR2 SYDVKM. The CDR3 has 17 residues. The CDR3 nucleotides are TGTGCCAGCACCCCACGTGTAAGGACAGGGCTTTACAATGAGCAGTTCTTC. Translation: CASTPRVRTGLYNEQFF.

The sample holds a few counts of this clonotype. The V call is TRBV20-1, the J call TRBJ2-2; perhaps TRBD2 as D (6 bases). Germline loops: CDR1 DFQATT, CDR2 SNEGSKA (reference sequence). The CDR3 covers 16 residues. V was cut by 0 bases and J by 0 bases, with 11 bases left in between. The CDR3 protein is CSARDRGTANTGELFF. In nucleotides, the CDR3 is TGCAGTGCTAGAGATCGGGGGACCGCGAACACCGGGGAGCTGTTTTTT.

This clonotype has more than one count but fewer than ten. The chain combines TRBV6-6 with TRBJ1-1; D remains ambiguous. CDR1 and CDR2 (germline): MNHNY, SVGAGI (reference sequence). This CDR3 spans 15 amino acids. Trimming pared 6 bases from V and 3 bases from J, leaving 17 bases between. CDR3: CASRPPGSWDTEAFF. The CDR3 DNA is TGTGCCAGCAGGCCGCCGGGCTCTTGGGACACTGAAGCTTTCTTT.

This clonotype was picked up many times. The genes are TRBV6-6 and TRBJ1-2, with 7 positions matching TRBD1. Germline V gene data show CDR1 as MNHNY and CDR2 as SVGAGI (reference sequence). J lost 6 bases, V lost 10 bases, and 8 bases had no gene match. The CDR3 contains 12 residues. The CDR3 spells CAISVGGDGYTF. CDR3 in DNA: TGTGCCATCTCCGTAGGGGGCGATGGCTACACCTTC.

The chain recombines TRBV5-1 with TRBJ1-2; D may be TRBD1 (5 bases). Trimming cost V 0 bases and J 7 bases, with 16 bases left between them. Germline-derived CDR1 and CDR2 are SGHRS and YFSETQ. CDR3 length: 15 amino acids. CDR3 residues: CASSLVGDGVGGYTF. As DNA, the CDR3 is TGCGCCAGCAGCTTGGTCGGGGACGGGGTTGGTGGCTACACCTTC.

The chain carries TRBV18 and TRBJ2-5; 9 bases align to TRBD2. This CDR3 contains 15 residues. Germline V gives CDR1 KGHSH, CDR2 LQKENI. Trimming removed 1 base from V and 4 bases from J; junction bases left unmatched: 4. CDR3 coding DNA: TGTGCCAGCTCACCACGGCGGGGGGGCCTAGAGACCCAGTACTTC. Amino acid sequence: CASSPRRGGLETQYF.

This clonotype has only a few counts. This chain connects TRBV5-1 to TRBJ2-3; TRBD2 matches 7 bases. The CDR3 has 14 amino acids. Germline V gene data show CDR1 as SGHRS and CDR2 as YFSETQ. V was clipped by 4 bases and J by 2 bases; unmatched bases: 4. Here the CDR3 DNA reads TGCGCCAGCAGCGTGGCGGGGGACACAGATACGCAGTATTTT. Amino acids: CASSVAGDTDTQYF.

This clonotype was seen a few times. V is TRBV4-2 and J is TRBJ2-5; possibly TRBD2 for D (6 bases). From germline, CDR1 is LGHNA and CDR2 YNFKEQ. V shed 1 base and J shed 5 bases, with 14 bases lying between them. The CDR3 covers 15 residues. The CDR3 nucleotides read TGTGCCAGCAGCCAAGGCCTAGCGAGGCAGGAGACCCAGTACTTC. This sequence encodes CASSQGLARQETQYF.

This clonotype was recorded a few times. The CDR3 DNA is TGTGCCAGCAGCTTAGGAGGGAAGGAGGGGGCGACCACTGAAGCTTTCTTT. Translation: CASSLGGKEGATTEAFF. This sequence joins TRBV7-2 and TRBJ1-1; 7 nucleotides align to TRBD1. Germline CDR1 and CDR2: SGHTA and FQGNSA. This CDR3 has 17 amino acids. V lost 1 base to trimming and J lost 4 bases; unmatched junction nucleotides: 12.

This rearrangement joins TRBV12-3 or TRBV12-4 to TRBJ2-1; a weak D match, TRBD2 (5 bases). Between the trimmed V and J ends, which lost 3 bases and 2 bases, there was a span of 23 bases. This CDR3 region has 19 residues. The CDR3 DNA sequence: TGTGCCAGCAGTTTGCCTGAAGTTGGGAGCGGAATAACCTACAATGAGCAGTTCTTC. Translated: CASSLPEVGSGITYNEQFF.

V usage is TRBV21-1 and J usage is TRBJ1-2; no DNA check was done on the table's D call, TRBD1. TRBV21-1 represents a pseudogene. The CDR3 sequence is 17 residues long. The DNA for the CDR3 is TGTGCCAGCAGCTTGGAGAGCGACAGGGGGCAAGGCTATGGCTACACCTTC. Amino acid sequence: CASSLESDRGQGYGYTF.

This clonotype was found a few times. The genes are TRBV6-5 and TRBJ2-5; perhaps TRBD2 as D (5 bases). The germline CDR1 and CDR2 sequences are MNHEY and SVGAGI. V was shortened by 4 bases and J by 2 bases, with 8 bases between the two germline ends. This CDR3 has 13 residues. The CDR3 protein is CASSWERQETQYF. In nucleotides, the CDR3 is TGTGCCAGCAGTTGGGAGCGGCAAGAGACCCAGTACTTC.

This clonotype has at least ten counts. This chain connects TRBV6-5 to TRBJ2-1, with a tentative D call TRBD2 (7 bases). The CDR3 totals 14 residues. The V end was cut by 5 bases, the J end by 10 bases, with 18 bases between. Germline values: CDR1 MNHEY, CDR2 SVGAGI. CDR3 protein: CASSGGGLQVEQFF. CDR3 bases: TGTGCCAGCAGTGGGGGGGGGCTCCAGGTGGAGCAGTTCTTC.

This clonotype was seen many times. CDR3 protein: CASSLNQYNEQFF. CDR3 nucleotide sequence: TGTGCCAGCAGCCTGAACCAGTACAATGAGCAGTTCTTC. The chain employs TRBV7-3 and TRBJ2-1; D gene unclear. The CDR3 sequence is 13 residues long. Germline V gene sequence: CDR1 SGHTA, CDR2 FQGTGA. V gave up 5 bases and J gave up 4 bases, with 9 bases separating them.

This clonotype was seen ten or more times. The chain joins TRBV11-2 to TRBJ1-2, with D perhaps TRBD1 (5 bases). This CDR3 spans 16 amino acids. V was trimmed by 3 bases and J by 4 bases, leaving 18 bases between them. From germline, CDR1 is SGHAT and CDR2 FQNNGV. CDR3 sequence: CASSFGWGEPSYGYTF. The CDR3 nucleotides are TGTGCCAGCAGCTTTGGGTGGGGCGAACCCTCCTATGGCTACACCTTC.

The CDR3 DNA reads TGTGCCACCAGCGGGCGGGACAGGGGTTATGGCTACACCTTC. Protein: CATSGRDRGYGYTF. The rearrangement uses TRBV15 and TRBJ1-2; 10 bases are shared with TRBD1. The germline V gene encodes CDR1 LNHNV and CDR2 YYDKDF (reference sequence). J was trimmed by 5 bases and V by 5 bases; bases with no gene match: 5. The CDR3 loop spans 14 amino acids.

The gene calls are TRBV4-2 and TRBJ2-1; perhaps D is TRBD1 or TRBD2 (5 bases each). This CDR3 spans 12 amino acids. Trimming pared 3 bases from V and 16 bases from J, leaving 16 bases between. Germline V gives CDR1 LGHNA, CDR2 YNFKEQ. As DNA, the CDR3 is TGTGCCAGCAGCCATGAAGAGGGGCGTCGATTCTTC. Encoded protein: CASSHEEGRRFF.

This clonotype was seen a few times. This rearrangement joins TRBV29-1 to TRBJ2-7; TRBD1 aligns across 8 bases. The CDR3 loop spans 13 amino acids. The V gene end was trimmed by 7 bases and the J gene end by 6 bases; junction bases not matched to a gene: 11. Per the germline V gene, CDR1 is SQVTM and CDR2 is ANQGSEA. CDR3 nucleotide sequence: TGCAGCGCCCAGGGGTCGGGACAGGCCGAGCAGTACGTC. Translating gives CSAQGSGQAEQYV.

This chain links TRBV2 with TRBJ1-2, with a weak D call TRBD1 (5 bases). V lost 8 bases and J lost 8, with 18 bases in between. Germline CDR1 is SNHLY and CDR2 is FYNNEI. This CDR3 has 13 residues. For the CDR3, the DNA is TGTGCCAGCGTTATCGGGGGGGGACTAGGCTACACCTTC. Encoded protein: CASVIGGGLGYTF.

The chain combines TRBV7-6 with TRBJ1-2; D is possibly TRBD1 (6 bases). Looked up from germline, CDR1 is SGHVS and CDR2 is FNYEAQ. Trimming took off 4 bases at V and 6 bases at J, with 9 bases between the two ends. This CDR3 spans 12 amino acids. As DNA, the CDR3 is TGTGCCAGCAGCTGGGGGGGCGATGGCTACACCTTC. Translating gives CASSWGGDGYTF.

This clonotype has more than one count but fewer than ten. This chain joins TRBV20-1 and TRBJ2-7, with TRBD2 matching 8 bases. CDR1 and CDR2 (germline): DFQATT, SNEGSKA (reference sequence). The V gene end was trimmed by 1 base and the J gene end by 3 bases; junction bases not matched to a gene: 2. The CDR3 contains 13 residues. CDR3 in amino acids: CSARAGGRYEQYF. CDR3 DNA: TGCAGTGCTAGAGCGGGGGGGCGCTACGAGCAGTACTTC.

This sequence joins TRBV7-2 and TRBJ2-1, with a possible D match to TRBD1 (5 bases). Looked up from germline, CDR1 is SGHTA and CDR2 is FQGNSA. Trimming pared 3 bases from V and 3 bases from J, leaving 12 bases between. The CDR3 is 15 residues long. The DNA of the CDR3 is TGTGCCAGCAGCTTTACGGCAGGGATCTACAATGAGCAGTTCTTC. It specifies CASSFTAGIYNEQFF.